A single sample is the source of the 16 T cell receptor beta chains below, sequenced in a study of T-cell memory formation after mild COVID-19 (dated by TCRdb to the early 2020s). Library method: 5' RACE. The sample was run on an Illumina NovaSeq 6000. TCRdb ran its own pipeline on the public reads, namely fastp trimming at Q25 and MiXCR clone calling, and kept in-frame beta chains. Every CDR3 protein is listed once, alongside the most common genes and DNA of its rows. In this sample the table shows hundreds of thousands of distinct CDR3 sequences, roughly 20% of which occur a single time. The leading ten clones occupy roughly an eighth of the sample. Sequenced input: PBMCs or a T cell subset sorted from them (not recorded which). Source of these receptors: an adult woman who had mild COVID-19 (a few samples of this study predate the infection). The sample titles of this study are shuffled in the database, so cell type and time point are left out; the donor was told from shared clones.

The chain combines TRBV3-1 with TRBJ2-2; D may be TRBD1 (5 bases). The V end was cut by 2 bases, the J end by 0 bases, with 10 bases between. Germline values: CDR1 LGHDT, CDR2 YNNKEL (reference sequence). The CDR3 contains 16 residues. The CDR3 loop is CASSQPPRANTGELFF. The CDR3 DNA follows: TGTGCCAGCAGCCAACCCCCCAGGGCGAACACCGGGGAGCTGTTTTTT.

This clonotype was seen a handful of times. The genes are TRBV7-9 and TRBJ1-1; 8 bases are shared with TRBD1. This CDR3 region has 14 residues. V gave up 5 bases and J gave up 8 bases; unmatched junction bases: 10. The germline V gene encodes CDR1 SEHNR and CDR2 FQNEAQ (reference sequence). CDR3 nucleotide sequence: TGTGCCAGCAGCAGGGCAGGGGGCGACTCCGAAGCTTTCTTT. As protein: CASSRAGGDSEAFF.

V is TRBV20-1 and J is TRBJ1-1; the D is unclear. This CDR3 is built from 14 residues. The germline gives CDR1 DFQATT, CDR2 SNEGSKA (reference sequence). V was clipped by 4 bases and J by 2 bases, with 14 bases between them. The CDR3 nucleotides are TGCAGTGCTAAGACCCAGACGGATAACACTGAAGCTTTCTTT. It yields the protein CSAKTQTDNTEAFF.

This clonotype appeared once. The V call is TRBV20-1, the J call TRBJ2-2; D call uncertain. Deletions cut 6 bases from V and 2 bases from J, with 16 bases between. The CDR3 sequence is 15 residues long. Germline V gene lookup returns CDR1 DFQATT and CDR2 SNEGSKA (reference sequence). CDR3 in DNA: TGCAGTGCAGTCCCGTCCAGGAGAAACACCGGGGAGCTGTTTTTT. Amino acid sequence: CSAVPSRRNTGELFF.

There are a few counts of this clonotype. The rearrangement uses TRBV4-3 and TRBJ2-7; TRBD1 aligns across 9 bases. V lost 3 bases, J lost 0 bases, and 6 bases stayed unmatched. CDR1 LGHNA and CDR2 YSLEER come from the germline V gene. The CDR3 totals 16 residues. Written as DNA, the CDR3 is TGCGCCAGCAGCCATTGGGACAGGGTTTCCTCCTACGAGCAGTACTTC. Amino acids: CASSHWDRVSSYEQYF.

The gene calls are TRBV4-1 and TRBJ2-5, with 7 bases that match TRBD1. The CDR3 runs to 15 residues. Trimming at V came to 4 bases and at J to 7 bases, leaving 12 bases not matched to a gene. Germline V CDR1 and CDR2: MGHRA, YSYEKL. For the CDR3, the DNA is TGCGCCAGCAGCCGGGACAGAGGTACCCTGGGGACCCAGTACTTC. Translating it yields CASSRDRGTLGTQYF.

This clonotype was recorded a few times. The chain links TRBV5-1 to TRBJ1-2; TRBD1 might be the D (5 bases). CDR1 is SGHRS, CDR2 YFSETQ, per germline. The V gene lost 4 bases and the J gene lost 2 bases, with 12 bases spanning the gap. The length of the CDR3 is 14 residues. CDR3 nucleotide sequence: TGCGCCAGCAGCGGGACCCCGAGGAACTATGGCTACACCTTC. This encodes CASSGTPRNYGYTF.

The CDR3 DNA is TGTGCCAGCAGTCGTGGACAGGGGGTCGATGGCTACACCTTC. It encodes CASSRGQGVDGYTF. V and J are TRBV7-2 and TRBJ1-2; 10 bases agree with TRBD1. V shed 6 bases and J 6 bases; nucleotides not matched to a gene: 7. Germline V lookup: CDR1 SGHTA, CDR2 FQGNSA. The CDR3 has 14 amino acids.

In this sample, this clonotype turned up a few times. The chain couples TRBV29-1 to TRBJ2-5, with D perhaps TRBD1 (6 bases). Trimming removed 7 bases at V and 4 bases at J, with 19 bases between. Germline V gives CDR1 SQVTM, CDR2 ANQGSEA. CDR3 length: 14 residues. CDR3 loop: CSANQGIGGETQYF. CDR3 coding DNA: TGCAGCGCAAATCAGGGGATTGGAGGAGAGACCCAGTACTTC.

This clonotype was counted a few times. The CDR3 region is CASSQEGGGSYNEQFF. CDR3 DNA: TGTGCCAGCAGCCAAGAGGGCGGGGGATCCTACAATGAGCAGTTCTTC. The rearrangement uses TRBV4-2 and TRBJ2-1; 7 nucleotides line up with TRBD2. The CDR3 runs to 16 residues. The junction had 3 bases not matched to a gene; V was cut back by 0 bases and J by 1 base. Germline values: CDR1 LGHNA, CDR2 YNFKEQ.

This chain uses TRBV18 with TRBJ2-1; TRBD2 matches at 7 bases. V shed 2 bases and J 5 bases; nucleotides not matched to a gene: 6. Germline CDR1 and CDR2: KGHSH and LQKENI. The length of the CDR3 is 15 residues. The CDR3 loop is CASSPSAGADNEQFF. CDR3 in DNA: TGTGCCAGCTCACCATCCGCGGGAGCAGACAATGAGCAGTTCTTC.

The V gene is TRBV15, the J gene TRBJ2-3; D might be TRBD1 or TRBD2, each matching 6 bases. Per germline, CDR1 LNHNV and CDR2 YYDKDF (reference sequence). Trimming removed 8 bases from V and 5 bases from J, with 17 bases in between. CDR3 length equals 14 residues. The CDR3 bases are TGTGCCACCTGGGGGGCCTCCACCGGAGATACGCAGTATTTT. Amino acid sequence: CATWGASTGDTQYF.

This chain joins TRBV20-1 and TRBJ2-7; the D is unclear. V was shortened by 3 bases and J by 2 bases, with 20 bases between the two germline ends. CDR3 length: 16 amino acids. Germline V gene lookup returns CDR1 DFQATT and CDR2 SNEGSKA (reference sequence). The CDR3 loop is CSASWAAKQITYEQYF. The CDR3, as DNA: TGCAGTGCTAGTTGGGCAGCAAAACAGATAACCTACGAGCAGTACTTC.

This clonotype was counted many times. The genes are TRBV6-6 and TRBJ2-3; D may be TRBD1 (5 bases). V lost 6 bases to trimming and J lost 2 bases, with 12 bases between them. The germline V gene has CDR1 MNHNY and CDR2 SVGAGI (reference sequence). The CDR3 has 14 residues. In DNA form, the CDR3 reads TGTGCCAGCAGGTCGGAAGGACACACAGATACGCAGTATTTT. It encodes CASRSEGHTDTQYF.

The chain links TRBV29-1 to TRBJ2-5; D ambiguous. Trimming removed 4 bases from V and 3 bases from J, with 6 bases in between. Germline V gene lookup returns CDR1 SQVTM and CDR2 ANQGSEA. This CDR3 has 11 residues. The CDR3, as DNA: TGCAGCGTTGGGCCGAAAGAGACCCAGTACTTC. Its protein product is CSVGPKETQYF.

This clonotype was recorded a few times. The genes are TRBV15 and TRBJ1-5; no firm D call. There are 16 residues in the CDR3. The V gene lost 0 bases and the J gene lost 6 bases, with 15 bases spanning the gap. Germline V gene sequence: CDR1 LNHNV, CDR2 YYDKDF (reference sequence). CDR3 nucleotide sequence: TGTGCCACCAGCAGAGATGTCGGGGAAAGGCGTCAGCCCCAGCATTTT. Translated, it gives CATSRDVGERRQPQHF.